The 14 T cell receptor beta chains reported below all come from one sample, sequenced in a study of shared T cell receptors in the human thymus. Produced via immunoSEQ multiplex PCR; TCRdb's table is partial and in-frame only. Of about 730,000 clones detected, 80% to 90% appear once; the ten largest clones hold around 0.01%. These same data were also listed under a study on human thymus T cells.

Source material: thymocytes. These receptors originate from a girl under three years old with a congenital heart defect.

The CDR3 nucleotides are TGTGCCAGCAGCCCACTAGCGGGGGACAATGAGCAGTTCTTC. This codes for CASSPLAGDNEQFF. V gene TRBV5-4 combines with J gene TRBJ2-1, with 11 positions matching TRBD2. Germline CDR1 SGHNT, CDR2 YYREEE (reference sequence). The CDR3 length is 14 residues. J was trimmed by 5 bases and V by 4 bases; bases with no gene match: 2.

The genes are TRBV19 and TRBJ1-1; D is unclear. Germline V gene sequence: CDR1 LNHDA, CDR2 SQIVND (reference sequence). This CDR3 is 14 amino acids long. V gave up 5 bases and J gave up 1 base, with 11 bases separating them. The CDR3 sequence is CASSPSAENTEAFF. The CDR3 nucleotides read TGTGCCAGTAGTCCCAGCGCCGAGAACACTGAAGCTTTCTTT.

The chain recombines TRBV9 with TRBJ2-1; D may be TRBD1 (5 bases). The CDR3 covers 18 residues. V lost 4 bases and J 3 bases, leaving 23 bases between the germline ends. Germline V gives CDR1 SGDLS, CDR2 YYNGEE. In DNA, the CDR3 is TGTGCCAGCAGCATCAGGGTCCTCCTCTCTCGAGACTACAATGAGCAGTTCTTC. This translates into CASSIRVLLSRDYNEQFF. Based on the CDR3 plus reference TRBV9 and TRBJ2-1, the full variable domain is DSGVTQTPKHLITATGQRVTLRCSPRSGDLSVYWYQQSLDQGLQFLIQYYNGEERAKGNILERFSAQQFPDLHSELNLSSLELGDSALYFCASSIRVLLSRDYNEQFFGPGTRLTVL.

CDR3 nucleotides: TGTGCCAGTACTAAGGGGGAACAAGAGACCCAGTACTTC. Its protein product is CASTKGEQETQYF. The genes are TRBV19 and TRBJ2-5; perhaps TRBD1 as D (6 bases). V lost 7 bases and J 2 bases, leaving 11 bases between the germline ends. Per the germline V gene, CDR1 is LNHDA and CDR2 is SQIVND (reference sequence). The CDR3 has 13 residues. Full variable domain (missing parts from reference TRBV19 and TRBJ2-5): DGGITQSPKYLFRKEGQNVTLSCEQNLNHDAMYWYRQDPGQGLRLIYYSQIVNDFQKGDIAEGYSVSREKKESFPLTVTSAQKNPTAFYLCASTKGEQETQYFGPGTRLLVL.

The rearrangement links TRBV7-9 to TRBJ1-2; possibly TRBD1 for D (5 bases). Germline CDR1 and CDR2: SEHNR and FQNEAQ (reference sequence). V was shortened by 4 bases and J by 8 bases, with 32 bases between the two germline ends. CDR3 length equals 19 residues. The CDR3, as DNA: TGTGCCAGCAGCTGGGGATCACGTGTGGGGGGTGGGCCTTATAACGGCTACACCTTC. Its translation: CASSWGSRVGGGPYNGYTF.

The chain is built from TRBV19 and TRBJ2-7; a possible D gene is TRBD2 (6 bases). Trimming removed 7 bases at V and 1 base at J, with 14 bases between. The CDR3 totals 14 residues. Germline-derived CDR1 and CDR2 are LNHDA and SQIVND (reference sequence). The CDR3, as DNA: TGTGCCAGTACCACCCCGGGACTGTCCTACGAGCAGTACTTC. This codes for CASTTPGLSYEQYF.

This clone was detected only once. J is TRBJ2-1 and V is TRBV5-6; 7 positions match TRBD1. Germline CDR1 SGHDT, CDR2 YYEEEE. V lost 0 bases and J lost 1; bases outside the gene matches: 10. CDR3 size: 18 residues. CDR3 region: CASSLASCPGQSYNEQFF. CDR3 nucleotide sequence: TGTGCCAGCAGCTTGGCATCTTGCCCGGGACAGTCCTACAATGAGCAGTTCTTC.

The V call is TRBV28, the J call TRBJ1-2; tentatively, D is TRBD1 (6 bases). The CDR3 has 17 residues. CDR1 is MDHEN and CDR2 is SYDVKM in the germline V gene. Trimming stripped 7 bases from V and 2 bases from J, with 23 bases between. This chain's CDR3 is CASTPRPRDRMNYGYTF. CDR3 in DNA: TGTGCCAGCACCCCCCGGCCCAGAGACAGGATGAACTATGGCTACACCTTC.

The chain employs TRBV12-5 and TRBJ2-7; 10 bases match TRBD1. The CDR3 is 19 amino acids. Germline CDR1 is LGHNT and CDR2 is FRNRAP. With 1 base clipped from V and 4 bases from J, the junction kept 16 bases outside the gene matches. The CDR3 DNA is TGTGCTAGTGGTTTGGACGGGGACAGGGGCAATAGCGGGTCGTACGAGCAGTACTTC. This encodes CASGLDGDRGNSGSYEQYF.

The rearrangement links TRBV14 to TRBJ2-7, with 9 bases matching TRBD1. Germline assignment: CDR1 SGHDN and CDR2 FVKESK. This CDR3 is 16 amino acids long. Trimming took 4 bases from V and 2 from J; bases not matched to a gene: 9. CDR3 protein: CASSPRQGDFTYEQYF. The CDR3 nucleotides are TGTGCCAGCAGCCCCCGACAGGGGGATTTCACCTACGAGCAGTACTTC.

The CDR3 is CASSSERGTSYDGQETQYF. DNA for the CDR3: TGTGCCAGCAGCTCGGAAAGGGGGACTAGTTATGATGGGCAAGAGACCCAGTACTTC. The V and J genes are TRBV5-4 and TRBJ2-5; 8 bases align to TRBD2. This CDR3 comprises 19 residues. Germline CDR1 and CDR2: SGHNT and YYREEE (reference sequence). Trimming took 3 bases from V and 2 from J; bases not matched to a gene: 18.

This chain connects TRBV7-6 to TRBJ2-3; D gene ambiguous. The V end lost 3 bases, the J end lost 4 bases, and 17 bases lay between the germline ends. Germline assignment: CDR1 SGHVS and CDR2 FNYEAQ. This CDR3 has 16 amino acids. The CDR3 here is CASSFRPSRSPDTQYF. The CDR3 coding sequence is TGTGCCAGCAGCTTTCGTCCCTCCCGTAGCCCAGATACGCAGTATTTT.

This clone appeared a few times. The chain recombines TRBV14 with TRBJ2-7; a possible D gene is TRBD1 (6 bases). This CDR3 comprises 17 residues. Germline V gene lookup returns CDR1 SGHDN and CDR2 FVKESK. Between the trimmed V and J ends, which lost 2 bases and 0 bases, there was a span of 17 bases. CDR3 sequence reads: CASSQTHRDTFSYEQYF. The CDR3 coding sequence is TGTGCCAGCAGCCAAACCCACCGGGACACCTTCTCCTACGAGCAGTACTTC. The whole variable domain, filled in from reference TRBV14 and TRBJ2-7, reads EAGVTQFPSHSVIEKGQTVTLRCDPISGHDNLYWYRRVMGKEIKFLLHFVKESKQDESGMPNNRFLAERTGGTYSTLKVQPAELEDSGVYFCASSQTHRDTFSYEQYFGPGTRLTVT.

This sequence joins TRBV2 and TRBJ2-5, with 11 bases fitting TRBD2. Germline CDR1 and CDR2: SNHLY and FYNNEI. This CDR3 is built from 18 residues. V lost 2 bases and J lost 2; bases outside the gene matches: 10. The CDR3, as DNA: TGTGCCAGCAGTGAACTAGCGGGGGGCCAGGGATCTCAAGAGACCCAGTACTTC. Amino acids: CASSELAGGQGSQETQYF.